The 29 T cell receptor beta chains below come from one sample, sequenced in a study of blood T cell repertoires in COVID-19. The protocol was immunoSEQ multiplex PCR, while the TCRdb copy is restricted to in-frame clones and leaves out a portion. Seen here are about 230,000 clones, roughly 83% observed once, and the top ten hold roughly 30%. The sequencing input was peripheral blood. These receptors all come from a man aged 35-49 years with acute or convalescent COVID-19.

This clone appeared a single time. The rearrangement joins TRBV25-1 to TRBJ1-4; D is undetermined. The CDR3 length is 13 residues. Per germline, CDR1 MGHDK and CDR2 SYGVNS. Trimming removed 4 bases from V and 6 bases from J, with 9 bases in between. The CDR3 nucleotides are TGTGCCAGCAGTGGAACCGGGTATGAAAAACTGTTTTTT. Encoded protein: CASSGTGYEKLFF. The variable domain in full, completed from reference TRBV25-1 and TRBJ1-4, reads EADIYQTPRYLVIGTGKKITLECSQTMGHDKMYWYQQDPGMELHLIHYSYGVNSTEKGDLSSESTVSRIRTEHFPLTLESARPSHTSQYLCASSGTGYEKLFFGSGTQLSVL.

This clone was detected only once. The gene calls are TRBV11-2 and TRBJ2-3; 7 positions agree with TRBD2. The junction had 9 bases not matched to a gene; V was cut back by 0 bases and J by 6 bases. The CDR3 is 16 residues long. Germline loops: CDR1 SGHAT, CDR2 FQNNGV. The CDR3 region is CASSLERAGAIDTQYF. CDR3 nucleotide sequence: TGTGCCAGCAGCTTAGAACGCGCGGGAGCTATCGATACGCAGTATTTT.

This rearrangement joins TRBV6-5 to TRBJ1-3; D gene unclear. CDR3 length: 14 amino acids. V lost 7 bases, J lost 3 bases, and 13 bases lay in between. Germline V lookup: CDR1 MNHEY, CDR2 SVGAGI. The CDR3 reads CASKAYSIGNTIYF. CDR3 sequence (DNA): TGTGCCAGCAAAGCGTATTCCATTGGAAACACCATATATTTT.

The rearrangement joins TRBV12-5 to TRBJ1-1, with D possibly matching TRBD1 (6 bases). The length of the CDR3 is 15 residues. CDR1 and CDR2 (germline): LGHNT, FRNRAP. V was cut by 0 bases and J by 5 bases, with 13 bases left in between. The CDR3 DNA is TGTGCTAGTGGTTTGGTTCAGGGGTCGGAGACTGAAGCTTTCTTT. Protein product: CASGLVQGSETEAFF.

This chain uses TRBV12-3 or TRBV12-4 with TRBJ2-2; TRBD2 matches 7 bases. CDR3 size: 11 residues. The trim removed 11 bases at V and 6 bases at J, leaving 3 bases unmatched. CDR3 loop: CAGRGAGELFF. The DNA for the CDR3 is TGTGCCGGCCGGGGGGCCGGGGAGCTGTTTTTT.

J is TRBJ2-1 and V is TRBV18; a possible D gene is TRBD2 (6 bases). The CDR3 runs to 16 residues. Deletions cut 6 bases from V and 1 base from J, with 16 bases between. Germline V gene lookup returns CDR1 KGHSH and CDR2 LQKENI. The CDR3, as DNA: TGTGCCAGCTCTCCCCAAGCGGGTCATTCCTACAATGAGCAGTTCTTC. Protein: CASSPQAGHSYNEQFF.

The chain links TRBV27 to TRBJ2-7; no definite D call. CDR1 and CDR2 from the germline V gene are MNHEY and SMNVEV (reference sequence). The CDR3 loop spans 14 amino acids. Trimming cost V 2 bases and J 2 bases, with 10 bases left between them. CDR3 amino acids: CASSLRSSPYEQYF. As DNA, the CDR3 is TGTGCCAGCAGTTTACGGAGTAGTCCCTACGAGCAGTACTTC.

This chain uses TRBV19 with TRBJ2-5; 10 bases line up with TRBD2. The CDR3 runs to 14 residues. V was clipped by 9 bases and J by 3 bases; unmatched bases: 7. CDR1 and CDR2 from the germline V gene are LNHDA and SQIVND (reference sequence). For the CDR3, the DNA is TGTGCCAGCGGGAGCGGGAGGGGGGAAGAGACCCAGTACTTC. It specifies CASGSGRGEETQYF.

CDR3 nucleotides: TGTGCCAGCAGCTACACGGGGGGAGGGTTTGGGGCCAACGTCCTGACTTTC. Translated, it gives CASSYTGGGFGANVLTF. V usage is TRBV11-2 and J usage is TRBJ2-6; the match to TRBD2 covers 7 bases. With V trimmed by 4 bases and J by 3 bases, 9 bases remained unmatched. The CDR3 totals 17 residues. Germline V gene lookup returns CDR1 SGHAT and CDR2 FQNNGV.

V usage is TRBV11-2 and J usage is TRBJ2-7; D gene unclear. Trimming cost V 2 bases and J 5 bases, with 4 bases left between them. Looked up from germline, CDR1 is SGHAT and CDR2 is FQNNGV. This CDR3 contains 11 residues. This CDR3 is CASSLFNEQYF. The CDR3 DNA reads TGTGCCAGCAGCTTATTTAACGAGCAGTACTTC.

V and J are TRBV5-1 and TRBJ1-2, with 12 bases lining up with TRBD1. CDR3 length: 15 residues. V lost 4 bases, J lost 8 bases, and 9 bases stayed unmatched. The germline CDR1 and CDR2 sequences are SGHRS and YFSETQ. The CDR3 region has the DNA TGCGCCAGCAGCCCAGCGGGACAGGGGGCGCGAGGCTACACCTTC. Its translation: CASSPAGQGARGYTF.

The chain is built from TRBV27 and TRBJ2-1; 9 bases are a match to TRBD2. J lost 8 bases, V lost 3 bases, and 8 bases had no gene match. The CDR3 runs to 15 residues. Germline assignment: CDR1 MNHEY and CDR2 SMNVEV (reference sequence). CDR3 protein: CASSFVREGQDEQFF. In nucleotides, the CDR3 is TGTGCCAGCAGTTTCGTGCGGGAGGGCCAAGATGAGCAGTTCTTC.

The V and J genes are TRBV6-5 and TRBJ1-1, with TRBD1 as a possible D gene (6 bases). Germline V CDR1 and CDR2: MNHEY, SVGAGI. This CDR3 is 15 amino acids long. V shed 5 bases and J shed 1 base, with 14 bases lying between them. The CDR3 protein is CASSNLKTGNTEAFF. As DNA, the CDR3 is TGTGCCAGCAGTAACTTAAAGACAGGGAACACTGAAGCTTTCTTT.

The V call is TRBV7-2, the J call TRBJ2-7, with TRBD2 matching 8 bases. V shed 0 bases and J 0 bases; nucleotides not matched to a gene: 1. This CDR3 region has 15 residues. CDR1 is SGHTA and CDR2 is FQGNSA in the germline V gene. The chain's CDR3 is CASSLAGLGSYEQYF. CDR3 DNA sequence: TGTGCCAGCAGCTTAGCGGGACTAGGCTCCTACGAGCAGTACTTC.

The chain is built from TRBV27 and TRBJ2-7; TRBD1 agrees at 10 bases. Germline CDR1 MNHEY, CDR2 SMNVEV (reference sequence). V trimming: 5 bases; J trimming: 1 base; junction bases outside the gene matches: 5. The CDR3 extends over 15 amino acids. The CDR3 sequence: CASSTRDRGSYEQYF. The CDR3 DNA sequence: TGTGCCAGCAGTACCCGGGACAGGGGTTCCTACGAGCAGTACTTC.

The V and J genes are TRBV27 and TRBJ1-2, with D unresolved. The germline V gene has CDR1 MNHEY and CDR2 SMNVEV (reference sequence). With 6 bases removed from V and 3 bases from J, the gap between germline ends came to 11 bases. The CDR3 covers 13 residues. CDR3 loop: CASRSLGDYGYTF. In nucleotides, the CDR3 is TGTGCCAGCAGATCCCTGGGCGACTATGGCTACACCTTC.

V gene TRBV2 combines with J gene TRBJ2-7; 10 nucleotides agree with TRBD1. Germline assignment: CDR1 SNHLY and CDR2 FYNNEI. The CDR3 extends over 15 amino acids. V lost 3 bases, J lost 3 bases, and 5 bases stayed unmatched. CDR3 in DNA: TGTGCCAGCAGTGATATTAGGACAGGGGGCTACGAGCAGTACTTC. Its translation is CASSDIRTGGYEQYF.

The J gene is TRBJ2-2, the V gene TRBV30; 8 bases agree with TRBD2. The germline gives CDR1 GTSNPN, CDR2 SVGIG (reference sequence). CDR3 length: 17 residues. After removal of 3 bases from V and 2 bases from J, the junction contained 11 bases not matched to a gene. The CDR3 loop is CAWRVRGGGTNTGELFF. Written as DNA, the CDR3 is TGTGCCTGGAGGGTACGGGGCGGGGGGACCAACACCGGGGAGCTGTTTTTT. Combining the CDR3 with reference TRBV30 and TRBJ2-2 gives the whole variable domain SQTIHQWPATLVQPVGSPLSLECTVEGTSNPNLYWYRQAAGRGLQLLFYSVGIGQISSEVPQNLSASRPQDRQFILSSKKLLLSDSGFYLCAWRVRGGGTNTGELFFGEGSRLTVL.

The CDR3 DNA reads as TGTGCCAGCAGTTACTCACAGGGCTATGGCTACACCTTC. It encodes CASSYSQGYGYTF. The chain joins TRBV12-3 or TRBV12-4 to TRBJ1-2, with D possibly TRBD1 on 6 matching bases. V lost 4 bases and J 4 bases, leaving 10 bases between the germline ends. The CDR3 has 13 amino acids.

This sequence joins TRBV19 and TRBJ2-1, with TRBD2 identical over 8 bases. The V gene's germline CDR1 is LNHDA and CDR2 SQIVND (reference sequence). The CDR3 sequence is 14 residues long. After removal of 4 bases from V and 5 bases from J, the junction contained 4 bases not matched to a gene. For the CDR3, the DNA is TGTGCCAGTAGTACCGGGGGGGGGCACAATGAGCAGTTCTTC. Its protein product is CASSTGGGHNEQFF. The complete variable domain, with remaining parts taken from reference TRBV19 and TRBJ2-1, reads DGGITQSPKYLFRKEGQNVTLSCEQNLNHDAMYWYRQDPGQGLRLIYYSQIVNDFQKGDIAEGYSVSREKKESFPLTVTSAQKNPTAFYLCASSTGGGHNEQFFGPGTRLTVL.

This clone has just a few counts. The chain combines TRBV19 with TRBJ1-4; maybe TRBD1 (6 bases). The germline V and J ends were trimmed by 6 bases and 3 bases, with 8 bases remaining between them. The CDR3 runs 13 residues. Germline CDR1 LNHDA, CDR2 SQIVND (reference sequence). The CDR3 protein is CASSRGSNEKLFF. CDR3 DNA sequence: TGTGCCAGTAGCAGGGGTTCTAATGAAAAACTGTTTTTT.

This CDR3 is CASSLTGQGGTEAFF. For the CDR3, the DNA is TGTGCCAGCAGCTTGACCGGACAGGGCGGCACTGAAGCTTTCTTT. The chain couples TRBV5-6 to TRBJ1-1, with TRBD1 matching 8 bases. J gave up 4 bases and V 1 base, and 6 bases lay outside the gene matches. CDR1 SGHDT and CDR2 YYEEEE come from the germline V gene. This CDR3 has 15 residues.

The genes are TRBV21-1 and TRBJ2-7; TRBD2, the D gene given by the table, was not confirmed from the DNA. TRBV21-1 constitutes a pseudogene. The CDR3 has 13 residues. The CDR3: CASTFVPGLPSDF. The DNA of the CDR3 is TGTGCCAGCACCTTCGTACCGGGACTTCCCTCCGACTTC.

The genes are TRBV30 and TRBJ1-2; D ambiguous. The germline gives CDR1 GTSNPN, CDR2 SVGIG (reference sequence). CDR3 length equals 14 residues. The germline V and J ends were trimmed by 0 bases and 0 bases, with 8 bases remaining between them. CDR3 sequence: CAWSVLQTNYGYTF. The DNA for the CDR3 is TGTGCCTGGAGTGTGTTACAAACTAACTATGGCTACACCTTC.

The V and J genes are TRBV19 and TRBJ2-1, with 12 bases that match TRBD2. The CDR3 consists of 18 residues. V trimming: 2 bases; J trimming: 0 bases; junction bases outside the gene matches: 5. Germline CDR1 LNHDA, CDR2 SQIVND (reference sequence). This CDR3 reads CASSISRLAGASYNEQFF. The DNA of the CDR3 is TGTGCCAGTAGTATATCTCGACTAGCGGGAGCCTCCTACAATGAGCAGTTCTTC. Filled out from reference TRBV19 and TRBJ2-1, the complete variable domain reads DGGITQSPKYLFRKEGQNVTLSCEQNLNHDAMYWYRQDPGQGLRLIYYSQIVNDFQKGDIAEGYSVSREKKESFPLTVTSAQKNPTAFYLCASSISRLAGASYNEQFFGPGTRLTVL.

The table lists this clone with a count of one. This chain joins TRBV7-9 and TRBJ1-1; the D is unclear. Trimming pared 5 bases from V and 5 bases from J, leaving 9 bases between. This CDR3 spans 12 amino acids. The V gene's germline CDR1 is SEHNR and CDR2 FQNEAQ (reference sequence). The CDR3 nucleotides are TGTGCCAGCAGCCTCCCAGATACTGAAGCTTTCTTT. This encodes CASSLPDTEAFF.

The chain joins TRBV9 to TRBJ2-1; maybe TRBD2 (6 bases). Germline V gene lookup returns CDR1 SGDLS and CDR2 YYNGEE. V lost 3 bases, J lost 6 bases, and 19 bases lay in between. The CDR3 spans 16 residues. The CDR3 region has the DNA TGTGCCAGCAGCGCCCTTCGTCGGGAGTCGAGCAATGAGCAGTTCTTC. This sequence encodes CASSALRRESSNEQFF. The full variable domain, its missing parts supplied by reference TRBV9 and TRBJ2-1, is DSGVTQTPKHLITATGQRVTLRCSPRSGDLSVYWYQQSLDQGLQFLIQYYNGEERAKGNILERFSAQQFPDLHSELNLSSLELGDSALYFCASSALRRESSNEQFFGPGTRLTVL.

This chain uses TRBV12-5 with TRBJ1-2, with 9 bases lining up with TRBD1. The CDR3 has 14 amino acids. V trimming: 1 base; J trimming: 8 bases; junction bases outside the gene matches: 5. Germline CDR1 reads LGHNT; CDR2 reads FRNRAP. The CDR3 DNA is TGTGCTAGTGGTTTGGGGACAGGGGCGCAGGGCTACACCTTC. Translating gives CASGLGTGAQGYTF.

This clone occurred once. The chain joins TRBV6-5 to TRBJ2-7, with D maybe TRBD2 (5 bases). Germline CDR1 and CDR2: MNHEY and SVGAGI. The CDR3 contains 13 residues. V dropped 6 bases and J dropped 7 bases, with 16 bases sitting between them. The DNA of the CDR3 is TGTGCCAGCAGACTAGAGGTATCGCTAGAGCAGTACTTC. Its translation: CASRLEVSLEQYF.